This T cell receptor beta chain was captured in a study of neurological immune-mediated disorders. The V end lost 7 bases, the J end lost 8 bases, and 9 bases lay between the germline ends. CDR1 MNHEY and CDR2 SMNVEV come from the germline V gene (reference sequence). The CDR3 spans 11 residues. The cDNA was produced through 5'RACE with 10-nucleotide random UMIs. MiXCR, applied by TCRdb to the 5' RACE reads, yields one record per CDR3 protein. The repertoire includes about 71,000 distinct CDR3 sequences, roughly 10% of them detected once, and 8.5% to 10% sits in the top ten. The time point was: longitudinal time-point 1 (baseline). A blood bank in Maryland, USA, provided the volunteers who served as healthy controls. This clonotype was found many times. Its antigen is undetermined. The study, taken as a whole, reports: The study found the most TCR clonal expansion in HTLV-1-associated myelopathy and the least in multiple sclerosis, below healthy controls.

The specimen sequenced was PBMCs. This TCR came from a man aged 25-45 years in good health. The J gene is TRBJ1-5, the V gene TRBV27, with D hard to call. This CDR3 reads CASTLREPQHF. The CDR3 region has the DNA TGTGCCAGCACTTTGAGAGAGCCCCAGCATTTT.